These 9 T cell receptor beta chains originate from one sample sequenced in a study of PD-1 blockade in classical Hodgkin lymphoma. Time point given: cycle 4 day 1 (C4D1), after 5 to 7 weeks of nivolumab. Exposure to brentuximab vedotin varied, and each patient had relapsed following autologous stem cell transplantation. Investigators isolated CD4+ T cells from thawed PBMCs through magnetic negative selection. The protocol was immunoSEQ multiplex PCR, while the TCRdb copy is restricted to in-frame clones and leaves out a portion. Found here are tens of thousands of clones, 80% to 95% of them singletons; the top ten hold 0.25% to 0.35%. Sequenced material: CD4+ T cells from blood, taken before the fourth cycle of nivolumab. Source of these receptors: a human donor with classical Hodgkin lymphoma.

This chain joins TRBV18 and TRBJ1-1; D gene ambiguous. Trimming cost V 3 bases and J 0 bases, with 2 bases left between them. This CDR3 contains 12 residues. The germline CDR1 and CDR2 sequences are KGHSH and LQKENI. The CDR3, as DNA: TGTGCCAGCTCACCTTTGAACACTGAAGCTTTCTTT. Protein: CASSPLNTEAFF.

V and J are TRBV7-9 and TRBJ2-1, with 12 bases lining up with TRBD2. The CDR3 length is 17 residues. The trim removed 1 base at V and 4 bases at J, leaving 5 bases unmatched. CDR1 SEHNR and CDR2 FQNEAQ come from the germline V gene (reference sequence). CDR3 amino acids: CASSLGTLAGGYNEQFF. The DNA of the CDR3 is TGTGCCAGCAGCTTAGGGACCCTAGCGGGAGGGTACAATGAGCAGTTCTTC. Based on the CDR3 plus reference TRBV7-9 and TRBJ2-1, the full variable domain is DTGVSQNPRHKITKRGQNVTFRCDPISEHNRLYWYRQTLGQGPEFLTYFQNEAQLEKSRLLSDRFSAERPKGSFSTLEIQRTEQGDSAMYLCASSLGTLAGGYNEQFFGPGTRLTVL.

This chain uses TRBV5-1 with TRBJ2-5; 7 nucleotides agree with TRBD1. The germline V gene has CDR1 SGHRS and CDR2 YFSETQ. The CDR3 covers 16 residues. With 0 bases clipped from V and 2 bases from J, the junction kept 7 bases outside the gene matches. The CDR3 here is CASSLGGQTSQETQYF. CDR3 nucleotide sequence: TGCGCCAGCAGCTTGGGGGGACAGACCTCTCAAGAGACCCAGTACTTC. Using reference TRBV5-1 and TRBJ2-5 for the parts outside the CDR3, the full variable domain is KAGVTQTPRYLIKTRGQQVTLSCSPISGHRSVSWYQQTPGQGLQFLFEYFSETQRNKGNFPGRFSGRQFSNSRSEMNVSTLELGDSALYLCASSLGGQTSQETQYFGPGTRLLVL.

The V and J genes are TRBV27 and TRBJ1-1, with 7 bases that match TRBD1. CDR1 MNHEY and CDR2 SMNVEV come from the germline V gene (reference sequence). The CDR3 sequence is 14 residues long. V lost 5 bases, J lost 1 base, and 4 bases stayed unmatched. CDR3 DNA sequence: TGTGCCAGCAGTACCAGGACAGGGAACACTGAAGCTTTCTTT. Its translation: CASSTRTGNTEAFF.

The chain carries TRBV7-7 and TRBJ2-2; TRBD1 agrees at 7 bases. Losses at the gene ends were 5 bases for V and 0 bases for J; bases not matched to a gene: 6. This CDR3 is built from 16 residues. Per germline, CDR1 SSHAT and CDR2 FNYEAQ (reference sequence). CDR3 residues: CASSATGTANTGELFF. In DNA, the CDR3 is TGTGCCAGCAGCGCCACCGGGACAGCGAACACCGGGGAGCTGTTTTTT.

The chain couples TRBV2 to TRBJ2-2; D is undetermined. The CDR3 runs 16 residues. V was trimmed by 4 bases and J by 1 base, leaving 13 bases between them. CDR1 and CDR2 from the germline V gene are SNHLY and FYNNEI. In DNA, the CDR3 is TGTGCCAGCAGTGCCCTAAACCTAGAGAACACCGGGGAGCTGTTTTTT. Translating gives CASSALNLENTGELFF.

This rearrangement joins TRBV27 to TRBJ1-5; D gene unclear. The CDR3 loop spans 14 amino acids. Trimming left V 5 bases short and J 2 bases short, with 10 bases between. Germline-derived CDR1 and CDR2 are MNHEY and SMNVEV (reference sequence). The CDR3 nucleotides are TGTGCCAGCAGTCTGGGAGTGGGCAATCAGCCCCAGCATTTT. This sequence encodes CASSLGVGNQPQHF.

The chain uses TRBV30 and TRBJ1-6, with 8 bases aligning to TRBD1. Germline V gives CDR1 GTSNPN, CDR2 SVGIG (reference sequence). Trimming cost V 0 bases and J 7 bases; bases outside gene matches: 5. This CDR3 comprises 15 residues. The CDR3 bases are TGTGCCTGGAGTGTTCAGGGGGCGTTAAATTCACCCCTCCACTTT. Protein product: CAWSVQGALNSPLHF.

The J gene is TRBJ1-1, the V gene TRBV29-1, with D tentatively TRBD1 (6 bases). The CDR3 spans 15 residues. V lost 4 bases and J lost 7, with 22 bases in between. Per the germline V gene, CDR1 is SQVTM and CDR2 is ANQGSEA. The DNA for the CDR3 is TGCAGCGTTGTGGGGGCGTTGGCAGGGAGGGGTGAAGCTTTCTTT. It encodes CSVVGALAGRGEAFF.